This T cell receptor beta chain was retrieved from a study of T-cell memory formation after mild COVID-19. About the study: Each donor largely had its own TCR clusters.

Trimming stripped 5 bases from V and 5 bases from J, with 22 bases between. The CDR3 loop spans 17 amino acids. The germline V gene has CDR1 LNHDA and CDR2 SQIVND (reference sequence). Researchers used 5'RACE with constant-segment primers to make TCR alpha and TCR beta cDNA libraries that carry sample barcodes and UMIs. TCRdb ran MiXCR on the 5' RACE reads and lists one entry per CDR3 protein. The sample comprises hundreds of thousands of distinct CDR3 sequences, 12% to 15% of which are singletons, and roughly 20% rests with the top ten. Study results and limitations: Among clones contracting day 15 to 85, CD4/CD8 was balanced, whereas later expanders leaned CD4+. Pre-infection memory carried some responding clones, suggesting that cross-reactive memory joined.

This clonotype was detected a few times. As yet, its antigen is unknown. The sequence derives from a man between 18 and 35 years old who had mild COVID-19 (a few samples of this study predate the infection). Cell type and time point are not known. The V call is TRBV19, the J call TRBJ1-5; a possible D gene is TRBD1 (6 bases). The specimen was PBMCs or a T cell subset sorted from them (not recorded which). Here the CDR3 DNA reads TGTGCCAGTAGTCTCGGACACCTTGGACAGTTTGATCAGCCCCAGCATTTT. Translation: CASSLGHLGQFDQPQHF.